This TCR beta chain was captured in a study of shared clonotypes between healthy human individuals. Across the whole study: The study enrolled a couple of women and three men aged 18 to 49. Three plates each covered CD4 naive and memory; CD8 naive two, CD8 memory one.

Turning to this clone: Its antigen is not identified.

Points from the study as a whole: The authors sampled blood alone, and tissue repertoires likely differ.

V dropped 2 bases and J dropped 0 bases, with 7 bases sitting between them. Germline lookup yields CDR1 KGHSH and CDR2 LQKENI. This CDR3 contains 14 residues. Method: immunoSEQ multiplex PCR; TCRdb's copy keeps in-frame clones and lacks some. The table lists about 2.3 million clones, 85% to 95% of them singletons, with 0.37% in the top ten. The material sequenced was naive CD4+ T cells from PBMCs. Documented subset: CD45RA+ positively selected. The sequence was collected from a man younger than 35 in good health. Some clones in this sample may be carry-over from other donors' samples. The chain carries TRBV18 and TRBJ1-1; D not resolved. CDR3 nucleotides: TGTGCCAGCTCACCAGCAAGCGTGAACACTGAAGCTTTCTTT. This sequence encodes CASSPASVNTEAFF.